These 2 T cell receptor beta chains came from one sample sequenced in a study of T cells in Graves' hyperthyroidism and ophthalmopathy. Amplified TCR beta CDR3 regions derived from RNA transcripts. Initially, a first-round RT-PCR of the TCR CDR3 employed the HTBI primer set. MiXCR, run by TCRdb on the multiplex PCR reads, gives a single entry per CDR3 protein. Of around 280,000 distinct CDR3 sequences in the sample, 10% to 15% were seen once. Sample: blood. Every receptor here comes from a woman aged 25 to 45 with Graves' hyperthyroidism that later progressed to Graves' ophthalmopathy.

Ten or more counts support this clonotype. J is TRBJ2-3 and V is TRBV18; weak D call: TRBD2 (5 bases). The CDR3 runs to 14 residues. The V and J ends lost 0 bases and 4 bases respectively, with 8 bases between them. CDR1 is KGHSH and CDR2 is LQKENI in the germline V gene. The CDR3 loop is CASSPPSRADTQYF. In DNA form, the CDR3 reads TGTGCCAGCTCACCACCTTCGCGGGCAGATACGCAGTATTTT. Complete variable domain (other parts from reference TRBV18 and TRBJ2-3): NAGVMQNPRHLVRRRGQEARLRCSPMKGHSHVYWYRQLPEEGLKFMVYLQKENIIDESGMPKERFSAEFPKEGPSILRIQQVVRGDSAAYFCASSPPSRADTQYFGPGTRLTVL.

This clonotype showed up many times. The rearrangement uses TRBV19 and TRBJ2-2, with D perhaps matching TRBD2 (5 bases). Trimming left V 7 bases short and J 7 bases short, with 13 bases between. This CDR3 is built from 13 residues. Germline CDR1 reads LNHDA; CDR2 reads SQIVND (reference sequence). CDR3 sequence: CASIPRGGGELFF. CDR3 DNA: TGTGCCAGTATTCCCCGCGGAGGCGGGGAGCTGTTTTTT.